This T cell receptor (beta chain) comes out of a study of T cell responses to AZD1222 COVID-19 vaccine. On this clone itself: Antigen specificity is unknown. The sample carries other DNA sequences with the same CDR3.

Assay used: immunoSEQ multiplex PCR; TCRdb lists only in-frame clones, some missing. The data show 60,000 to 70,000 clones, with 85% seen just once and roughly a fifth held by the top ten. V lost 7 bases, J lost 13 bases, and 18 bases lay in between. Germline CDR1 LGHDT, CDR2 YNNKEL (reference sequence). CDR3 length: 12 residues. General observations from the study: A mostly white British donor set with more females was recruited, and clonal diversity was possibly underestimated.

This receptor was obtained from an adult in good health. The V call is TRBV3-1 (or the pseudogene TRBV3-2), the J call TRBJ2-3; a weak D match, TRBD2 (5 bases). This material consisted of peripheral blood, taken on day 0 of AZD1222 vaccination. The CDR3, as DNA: TGTGCCAGCAAGTACCTAGGTGGAGCGGAGTATTTT. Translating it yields CASKYLGGAEYF.